The rows below give T cell receptor beta chains drawn from one sample of a study of CXCR3-negative and CXCR3-positive naive CD8 T cells. TCRdb reprocessed the 5' RACE reads and keeps a single row for each CDR3 protein, giving no DNA. Found here are 55,000 to 70,000 distinct CDR3 sequences; the top ten clones hold approximately 0.72%. Sequenced: naive CXCR3+ CD8+ T cells from blood. Receptor source: a human donor in good health. Some clones in this sample may be carry-over from other donors' samples. CDR3s include the opening cysteine and the closing phenylalanine or tryptophan.

v_call	j_call	cdr3_aa
TRBV9	TRBJ2-1	CASSVEPQSSRMDEQFF
TRBV7-9	TRBJ1-2	CASSLGQGNYGYTF
TRBV29-1	TRBJ2-1	CSVEDLGRGEQFF
TRBV5-1	TRBJ1-2	CASSPYTVGAYGYTF
TRBV29-1	TRBJ2-1	CSVVPTSGINNEQFF
TRBV28	TRBJ2-3	CASSQTVDVTDTQYF
TRBV7-2	TRBJ2-7	CASSLGHLDSSYEQYF
TRBV7-3	TRBJ2-2	CASSLRSASGASGELFF
TRBV18	TRBJ2-1	CASSPPGDNEQFF
TRBV28	TRBJ2-7	CASSSTGDGRVYEQYF
TRBV3-1	TRBJ2-1	CASSQAIAFLYNEQFF
TRBV7-9	TRBJ1-2	CASSLSGTESNYGYTF
TRBV29-1	TRBJ2-5	CSVGQDRVRSRETQYF
TRBV23-1	TRBJ1-6	CASRATGPSYNSPLHF
TRBV28	TRBJ2-5	CASGDRLQETQYF
TRBV12-3/TRBV12-4	TRBJ2-7	CASSHTDSYEQYF
TRBV13	TRBJ2-7	CASSLGPELYEQYF
TRBV20-1	TRBJ2-7	CSARDSGTSGSFSYEQYF
TRBV4-3	TRBJ2-7	CASSQDAGQGAWEQYF
TRBV13	TRBJ1-2	CASSYGQGEYSGYTF
TRBV7-8	TRBJ2-1	CASSLEAGGPYNEQFF
TRBV4-1	TRBJ2-7	CASSQEASSYEQYF
TRBV20-1	TRBJ2-1	CSARDEREGLNEQFF
TRBV20-1	TRBJ2-1	CSARDWGGGRGPYNEQFF
TRBV6-2/TRBV6-3	TRBJ2-5	CASSSPWTGTYQETQYF
TRBV7-9	TRBJ1-2	CASSQTNYGYTF
TRBV5-8	TRBJ2-7	CASRSGTIPYEQYF
TRBV27	TRBJ2-7	CASSLVGSEQYF
TRBV20-1	TRBJ2-1	CSARVVAGVLNEQFF
TRBV4-3	TRBJ2-7	CASSQERAEDPYEQYF
TRBV24-1	TRBJ2-3	CATSEATSGGTQYF
TRBV7-9	TRBJ2-1	CASSLVARVIEQFF
TRBV7-9	TRBJ2-3	CASSLALGDTDTQYF
TRBV7-9	TRBJ2-5	CASRGLAGGLGEETQYF
TRBV27	TRBJ1-3	CASSFSGAGNTIYF
TRBV6-5	TRBJ2-1	CASSYSAGVYNEQFF